This is a list of T cell receptor beta chains from one sample in a study of T cell changes during pregnancy in multiple sclerosis. The method was immunoSEQ multiplex PCR; TCRdb's version includes in-frame clones alone and lacks a portion of them. This table has fewer than 95,000 clones, around 93% appearing once. The specimen comprised peripheral blood, sampled in the third trimester of pregnancy. The receptor set was obtained from a female donor with multiple sclerosis, enrolled in a pregnancy study. Both conserved end residues are part of each CDR3. D genes are given only for firm matches. Clone size, where shown, is once, few, many, or a class for clones that have expanded.

NA TRBD2 TRBJ2-3 TRBV2 TGTGCCAGCAGTGAAACGGGAGGTCGGGGGGATACGCAGTATTTT CASSETGGRGDTQYF
few NA TRBJ2-1 TRBV11-2 TGTGCCAGCAGCTTACCTGACTTCAATGAGCAGTTCTTC CASSLPDFNEQFF
NA NA TRBJ2-7 TRBV5-1 TGCGCCAGCAGCACCCGGGACATCCCCTACGAGCAGTACTTC CASSTRDIPYEQYF
NA TRBD2 TRBJ2-7 TRBV11-2 TGTGCCAGCAGCTTAGGGACTAGCGGGAGTGGTTACGAGCAGTACTTC CASSLGTSGSGYEQYF
NA NA TRBJ1-2 TRBV20-1 TGCAGTGCTAGTGGGGAGTACGGCTACACCTTC CSASGEYGYTF
NA NA TRBJ2-7 TRBV10-1 TGCGCCAGCAGTGAGGGGGCGCTTAACTACGAGCAGTACTTC CASSEGALNYEQYF
NA TRBD2 TRBJ2-1 TRBV28 TGTGCCAGCAGCGACCTTGGGGTAGCGGGAGGGTCTGAGCAGTTCTTC CASSDLGVAGGSEQFF
NA NA TRBJ1-4 TRBV7-9 TGTGCCAGCGCGGAGGGGGGGAAAAGAGAAAAACTGTTTTTT CASAEGGKREKLFF
NA TRBD2 TRBJ2-1 TRBV7-2 TGTGCCAGCAGCTCCCGACTAGCGGGCACTTTCAATGAGCAGTTCTTC CASSSRLAGTFNEQFF
NA TRBD2 TRBJ2-3 TRBV5-1 TGCGCCAGCAGCCCGGGACTAGCGGGAGGGCCGACAGATACGCAGTATTTT CASSPGLAGGPTDTQYF
NA NA TRBJ2-3 TRBV5-1 TGCGCCAGCAGCTTGGGGACTAGCACAGATACGCAGTATTTT CASSLGTSTDTQYF
NA TRBD1 TRBJ1-2 TRBV6-5 TGTGCCAGCAGGTGGACAGGGGGCTATGGCTACACCTTC CASRWTGGYGYTF
NA NA TRBJ2-1 TRBV19 TGTGAACCATCAGGGGAATTCAGTGAGCAGTTCTTC CEPSGEFSEQFF
NA NA TRBJ2-1 TRBV6-6 TGTGCCAGCAGTTATGGGACTGATTACAATGAGCAGTTCTTC CASSYGTDYNEQFF
NA NA TRBJ1-1 TRBV6-1 TGTGCCAGCAGTGGACTCTTGAACACTGAAGCTTTCTTT CASSGLLNTEAFF
NA NA TRBJ2-2 TRBV27 TGTGCCAGCAGTTTTCTTTACACCGGGGAGCTGTTTTTT CASSFLYTGELFF
NA TRBD1 TRBJ2-4 TRBV30 TGTGCCTGGAGTGCCCTACCGGGACAGGGGCTAGCCAAAAACATTCAGTACTTC CAWSALPGQGLAKNIQYF
NA TRBD1 TRBJ1-3 TRBV14 TGTGCCAGCAGCCAAAGGACAGGCCTGAACTCTGGAAACACCATATATTTT CASSQRTGLNSGNTIYF
NA NA TRBJ1-5 TRBV18 TGTGCCAGCTCACCAGGGCTAAGCAATCAGCCCCAGCATTTT CASSPGLSNQPQHF
NA NA TRBJ2-5 TRBV20-1 TGCAGTACTCAGGGGTTAGAGACCCAGTACTTC CSTQGLETQYF
NA NA TRBJ1-2 TRBV7-9 TGTGCCAGCAGCTCCAGTGGCAGGGCCGGTAACTATGGCTACACCTTC CASSSSGRAGNYGYTF
NA TRBD1 TRBJ2-3 TRBV10-3 TGTGCCATCACCGGGGGGACAGGGGGCACAGATACGCAGTATTTT CAITGGTGGTDTQYF
once TRBD1 TRBJ1-1 TRBV5-1 TGCGCCAGCAGCTTGGGGACAGGGTTGATTAAGGCTGAAGCTTTCTTT CASSLGTGLIKAEAFF
NA TRBD1 TRBJ2-5 TRBV7-6 TGTGCCAGCAGCTTGACAGGGGGCCAAGAGACCCAGTACTTC CASSLTGGQETQYF
NA NA TRBJ1-1 TRBV28 TGTGCCAGCAGTTCCCCGACAGACGACCTGAACACTGAAGCTTTCTTT CASSSPTDDLNTEAFF
NA NA TRBJ2-2 TRBV5-1 TGCGCCAGCACCCTTAGCCCCTCGAACACCGGGGAGCTGTTTTTT CASTLSPSNTGELFF
NA TRBD2 TRBJ2-3 TRBV13 TGTGCCAGCAGCTTTCAGCGGGAGTCCACAGATACGCAGTATTTT CASSFQRESTDTQYF
once TRBD2 TRBJ2-3 TRBV29-1 TGCAGCGTTGACGGGACTAGCGGGAGGTATACGCAGTATTTT CSVDGTSGRYTQYF
NA TRBD1 TRBJ2-7 TRBV5-4 TGTGCCAGCAGCGAGGGACAGGGGTACTACGAGCAGTACTTC CASSEGQGYYEQYF
NA NA TRBJ1-3 TRBV5-1 TGCGCCAGCAGCTTGGGGGGCCCAGGGAACACCATATATTTT CASSLGGPGNTIYF
NA NA TRBJ2-1 TRBV5-4 TGTGCCAGCAGCTTGAACTGGTACAATGAGCAGTTCTTC CASSLNWYNEQFF
NA TRBD2 TRBJ2-6 TRBV30 TGTGCCTGGGGGGGGACTAGCGGGTTGACCGGGGCCAACGTCCTGACTTTC CAWGGTSGLTGANVLTF
NA TRBD1 TRBJ2-2 TRBV2 TGTGCCAGCAGGGACAGGGGTCCCGGGGAGCTGTTTTTT CASRDRGPGELFF
few TRBD2 TRBJ2-5 TRBV7-9 TGTGCCAGCAGCTTAAGACTAGCGGGAGGGCCCCTGGAGACCCAGTACTTC CASSLRLAGGPLETQYF
NA NA TRBJ1-2 TRBV6-6 TGTGCCAGCAGTCACCGGGACACTCTTAACTATGGCTACACCTTC CASSHRDTLNYGYTF
NA NA TRBJ1-3 TRBV5-8 TGTGCCAGCAGCTTGGGACTCAACTCTGGAAACACCATATATTTT CASSLGLNSGNTIYF